This T cell receptor (beta chain) was profiled in a study of blood T cell repertoires in COVID-19. Overall study: Researchers got acute and convalescent COVID-19 samples from the United States, Italy and Spain. PBMCs, B-cell-depleted T cells, or T cells provided the cDNA or gDNA that made up the material.

The CDR3 extends over 15 amino acids. J was trimmed by 3 bases and V by 3 bases; bases with no gene match: 4. Germline CDR1 reads KGHSH; CDR2 reads LQKENI. Authors' methods: Reference gene primer amplification gave nucleated cell count estimates. Repertoires were generated with immunoSEQ multiplex PCR, while TCRdb's copy carries only in-frame clones and drops some. V, J and clone size derive from that table, while D and trimming were established from the DNA sequence. The sample lists under 250,000 clones, about 90% occurring once. This sequence was found in a man older than 75 with acute or convalescent COVID-19. The genes are TRBV18 and TRBJ1-2; 10 nucleotides agree with TRBD1. Sequenced input: peripheral blood. CDR3 bases: TGTGCCAGCTCACCTACGACAGGGGGCGACTATGGCTACACCTTC. As protein: CASSPTTGGDYGYTF.